This T cell receptor beta chain comes out of a study of cytomegalovirus exposure and HLA in healthy donors. TCRdb's table, derived via immunoSEQ multiplex PCR, lists solely in-frame clones and lacks some. Of a few hundred thousand clones listed, around 87% are singletons. Turning to this clone: The antigen is undetermined.

The donors were part of the roughly 110-subject validation cohort, which stood apart from the approximately 640-subject first cohort. This CDR3 has 16 amino acids. The V and J ends lost 0 bases and 6 bases, in that order; junction bases with no gene match: 6. Per germline, CDR1 LGHNA and CDR2 YSLEER. Whole-study findings and limits: In vitro checks showed that a few CMV-associated chains really do target CMV antigens. Most TCR sequences showed up rarely, but some public TCRs showed up in many donors. It was reported that the classifier diagnosed cytomegalovirus status with high specificity and sensitivity in both the original and validation cohorts.

Material for sequencing was PBMCs. This chain joins TRBV4-3 and TRBJ1-4; 8 positions match TRBD1. The clonotype originates from a woman aged 18 to 35 in good health and CMV-seronegative. CDR3 nucleotide sequence: TGCGCCAGCAGCCAAGACCGGACAGGGTTTGATGAAAAACTGTTTTTT. This translates into CASSQDRTGFDEKLFF.